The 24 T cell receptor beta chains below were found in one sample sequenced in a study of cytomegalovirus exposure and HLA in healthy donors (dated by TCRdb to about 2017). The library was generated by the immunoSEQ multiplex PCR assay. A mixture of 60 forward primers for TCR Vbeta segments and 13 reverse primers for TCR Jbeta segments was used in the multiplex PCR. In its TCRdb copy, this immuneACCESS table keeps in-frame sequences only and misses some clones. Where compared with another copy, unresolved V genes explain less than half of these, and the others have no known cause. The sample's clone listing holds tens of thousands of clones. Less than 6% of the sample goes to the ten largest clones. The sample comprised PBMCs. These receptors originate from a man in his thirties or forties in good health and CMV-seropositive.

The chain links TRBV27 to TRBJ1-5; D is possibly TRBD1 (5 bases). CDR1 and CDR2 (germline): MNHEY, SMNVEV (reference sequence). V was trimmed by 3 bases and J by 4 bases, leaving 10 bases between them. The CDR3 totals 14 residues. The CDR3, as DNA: TGTGCCAGCAGTTTGAAAGGGGCGAATCAGCCCCAGCATTTT. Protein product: CASSLKGANQPQHF.

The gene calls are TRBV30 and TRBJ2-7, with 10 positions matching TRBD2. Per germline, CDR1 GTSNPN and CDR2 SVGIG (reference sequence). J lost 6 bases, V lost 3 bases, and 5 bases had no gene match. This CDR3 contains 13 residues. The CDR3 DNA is TGTGCCTGGAGAGGGACTAGCGTCGGCGAGCAGTACTTC. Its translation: CAWRGTSVGEQYF.

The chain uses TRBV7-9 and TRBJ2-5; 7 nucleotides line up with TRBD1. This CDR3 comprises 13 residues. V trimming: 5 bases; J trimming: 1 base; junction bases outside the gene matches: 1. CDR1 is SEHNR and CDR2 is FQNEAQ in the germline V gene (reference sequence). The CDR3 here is CASSRQGQETQYF. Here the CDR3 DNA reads TGTGCCAGCAGCCGACAGGGCCAAGAGACCCAGTACTTC.

The CDR3 region is CAISESQGSTGELFF. CDR3 sequence (DNA): TGTGCCATCAGTGAGTCACAGGGGAGCACCGGGGAGCTGTTTTTT. The chain uses TRBV10-3 and TRBJ2-2; 7 bases agree with TRBD1. In germline, CDR1 is ENHRY, CDR2 SYGVKD. Trimming at V came to 0 bases and at J to 4 bases, leaving 2 bases not matched to a gene. The CDR3 is 15 amino acids.

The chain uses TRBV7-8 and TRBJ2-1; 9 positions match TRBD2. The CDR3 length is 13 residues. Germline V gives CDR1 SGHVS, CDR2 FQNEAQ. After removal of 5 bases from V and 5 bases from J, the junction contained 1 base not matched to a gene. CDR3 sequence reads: CASSGGRDNEQFF. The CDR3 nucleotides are TGTGCCAGCAGCGGCGGGAGGGACAATGAGCAGTTCTTC.

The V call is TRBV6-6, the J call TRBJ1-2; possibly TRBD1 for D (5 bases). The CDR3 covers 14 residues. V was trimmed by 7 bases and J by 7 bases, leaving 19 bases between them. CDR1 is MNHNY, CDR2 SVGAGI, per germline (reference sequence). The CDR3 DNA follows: TGTGCCAGCACCACAGACCTAGGAGGGGTTGGCTACACCTTC. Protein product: CASTTDLGGVGYTF.

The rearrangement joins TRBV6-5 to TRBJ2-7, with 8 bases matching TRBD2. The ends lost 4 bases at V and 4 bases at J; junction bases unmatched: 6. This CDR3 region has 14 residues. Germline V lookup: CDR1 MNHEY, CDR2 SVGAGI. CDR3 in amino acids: CASSFLTSAYEQYF. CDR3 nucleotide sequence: TGTGCCAGCAGTTTCCTGACTAGCGCTTACGAGCAGTACTTC.

The CDR3 sequence: CAWAGGGGRFPHEQYF. The CDR3 nucleotides are TGTGCCTGGGCCGGAGGGGGGGGGCGATTCCCTCACGAGCAGTACTTC. The chain employs TRBV30 and TRBJ2-7, with D possibly TRBD2 on 7 matching bases. V was trimmed by 5 bases and J by 5 bases, leaving 25 bases between them. This CDR3 has 16 residues. From germline, CDR1 is GTSNPN and CDR2 SVGIG (reference sequence).

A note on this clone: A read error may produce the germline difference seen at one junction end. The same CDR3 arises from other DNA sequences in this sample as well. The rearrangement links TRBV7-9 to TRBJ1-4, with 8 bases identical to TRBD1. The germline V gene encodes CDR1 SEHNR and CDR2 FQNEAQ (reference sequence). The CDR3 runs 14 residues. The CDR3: CASSRGQGGEKLFF. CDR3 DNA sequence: TGTGCCAGCAGTCGTGGACAGGGAGGAGAAAAACTGTTTTTC.

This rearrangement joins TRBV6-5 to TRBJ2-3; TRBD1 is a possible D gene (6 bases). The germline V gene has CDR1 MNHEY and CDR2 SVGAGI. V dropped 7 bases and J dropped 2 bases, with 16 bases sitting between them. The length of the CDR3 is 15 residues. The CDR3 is CASNKLQGDTDTQYF. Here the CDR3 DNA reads TGTGCCAGCAACAAGCTACAGGGAGACACAGATACGCAGTATTTT.

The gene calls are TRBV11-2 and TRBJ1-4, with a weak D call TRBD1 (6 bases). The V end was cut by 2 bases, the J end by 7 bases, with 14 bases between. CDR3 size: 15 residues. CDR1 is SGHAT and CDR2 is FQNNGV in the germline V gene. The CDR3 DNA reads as TGTGCCAGCAGCTTACAGGGGCGAATAGGTGAAAAACTGTTTTTT. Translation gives CASSLQGRIGEKLFF.

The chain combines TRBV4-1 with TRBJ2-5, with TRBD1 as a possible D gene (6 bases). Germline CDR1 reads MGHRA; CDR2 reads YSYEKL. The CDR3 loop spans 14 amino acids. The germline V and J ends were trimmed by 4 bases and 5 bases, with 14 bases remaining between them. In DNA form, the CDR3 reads TGCGCCAGCAGCCTCCAGGGGATAGGGGAGACCCAGTACTTC. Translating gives CASSLQGIGETQYF.

In nucleotides, the CDR3 is TGTGCCACCCTAGAAGGCTACACAGATACGCAGTATTTT. Its protein product is CATLEGYTDTQYF. The gene calls are TRBV25-1 and TRBJ2-3, with unresolved D. The germline CDR1 and CDR2 sequences are MGHDK and SYGVNS. V lost 10 bases, J lost 2 bases, and 13 bases lay in between. This CDR3 is 13 amino acids long.

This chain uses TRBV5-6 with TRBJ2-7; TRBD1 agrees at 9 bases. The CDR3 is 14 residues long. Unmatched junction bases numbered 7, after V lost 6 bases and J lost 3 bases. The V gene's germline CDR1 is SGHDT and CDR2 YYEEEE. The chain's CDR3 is CASTLNRGHYEQYF. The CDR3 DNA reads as TGTGCCAGCACCCTAAACAGGGGGCACTACGAGCAGTACTTC. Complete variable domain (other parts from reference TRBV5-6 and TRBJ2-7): DAGVTQSPTHLIKTRGQQVTLRCSPKSGHDTVSWYQQALGQGPQFIFQYYEEEERQRGNFPDRFSGHQFPNYSSELNVNALLLGDSALYLCASTLNRGHYEQYFGPGTRLTVT.

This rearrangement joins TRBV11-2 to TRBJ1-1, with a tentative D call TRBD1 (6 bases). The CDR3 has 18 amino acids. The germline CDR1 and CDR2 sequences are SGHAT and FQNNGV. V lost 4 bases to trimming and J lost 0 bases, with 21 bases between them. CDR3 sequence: CASSSLVGGRLMNTEAFF. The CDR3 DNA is TGTGCCAGCAGCTCCCTTGTTGGGGGCAGATTAATGAACACTGAAGCTTTCTTT. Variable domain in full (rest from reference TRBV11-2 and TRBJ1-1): EAGVAQSPRYKIIEKRQSVAFWCNPISGHATLYWYQQILGQGPKLLIQFQNNGVVDDSQLPKDRFSAERLKGVDSTLKIQPAKLEDSAVYLCASSSLVGGRLMNTEAFFGQGTRLTVV.

CDR3 residues: CAISGTGYDQPQHF. Here the CDR3 DNA reads TGTGCCATCAGTGGGACAGGGTATGATCAGCCCCAGCATTTT. This rearrangement joins TRBV10-3 to TRBJ1-5; 8 bases align to TRBD1. The germline V gene has CDR1 ENHRY and CDR2 SYGVKD. Germline trimming cut 4 bases from V and 5 bases from J; bases unmatched to any gene: 4. This CDR3 has 14 amino acids.

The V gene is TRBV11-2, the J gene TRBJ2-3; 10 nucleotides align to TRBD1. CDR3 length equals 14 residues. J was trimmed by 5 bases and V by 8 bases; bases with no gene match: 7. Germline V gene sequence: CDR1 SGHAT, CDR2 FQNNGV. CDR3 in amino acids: CASYDRGRGDTQYF. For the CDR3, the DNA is TGTGCCAGCTATGACAGGGGGCGAGGAGATACGCAGTATTTT.

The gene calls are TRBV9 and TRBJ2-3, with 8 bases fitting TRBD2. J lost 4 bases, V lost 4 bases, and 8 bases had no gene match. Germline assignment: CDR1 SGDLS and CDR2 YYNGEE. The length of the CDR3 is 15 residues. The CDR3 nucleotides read TGTGCCAGCAGCCCACACGGGGGGGCTTCAGATACGCAGTATTTT. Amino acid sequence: CASSPHGGASDTQYF.

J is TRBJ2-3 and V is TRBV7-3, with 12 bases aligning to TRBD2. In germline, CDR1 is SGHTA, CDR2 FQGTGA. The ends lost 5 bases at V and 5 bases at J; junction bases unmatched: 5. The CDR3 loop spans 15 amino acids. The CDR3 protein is CASSRLAGVEDTQYF. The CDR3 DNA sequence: TGTGCCAGCAGCCGACTAGCGGGAGTGGAAGATACGCAGTATTTT.

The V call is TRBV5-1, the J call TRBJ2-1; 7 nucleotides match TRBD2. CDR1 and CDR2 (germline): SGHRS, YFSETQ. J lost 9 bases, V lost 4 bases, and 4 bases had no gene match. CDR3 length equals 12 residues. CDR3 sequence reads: CASSVGGTEQFF. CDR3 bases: TGCGCCAGCAGCGTCGGGGGGACTGAGCAGTTCTTC. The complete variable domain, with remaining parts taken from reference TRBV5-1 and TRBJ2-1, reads KAGVTQTPRYLIKTRGQQVTLSCSPISGHRSVSWYQQTPGQGLQFLFEYFSETQRNKGNFPGRFSGRQFSNSRSEMNVSTLELGDSALYLCASSVGGTEQFFGPGTRLTVL.

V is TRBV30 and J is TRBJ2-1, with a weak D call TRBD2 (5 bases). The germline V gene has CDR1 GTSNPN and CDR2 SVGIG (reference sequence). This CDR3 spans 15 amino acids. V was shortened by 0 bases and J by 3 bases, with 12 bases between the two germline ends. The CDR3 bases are TGTGCCTGGAGTGTGGGAGTTCGGCACTACAATGAGCAGTTCTTC. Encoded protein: CAWSVGVRHYNEQFF.

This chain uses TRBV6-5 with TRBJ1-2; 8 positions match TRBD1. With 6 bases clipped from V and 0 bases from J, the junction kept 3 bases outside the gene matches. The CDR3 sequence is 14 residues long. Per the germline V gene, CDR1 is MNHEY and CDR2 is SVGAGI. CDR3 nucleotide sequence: TGTGCCAGCAGGAAGACAGGGGCTAACTATGGCTACACCTTC. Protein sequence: CASRKTGANYGYTF.

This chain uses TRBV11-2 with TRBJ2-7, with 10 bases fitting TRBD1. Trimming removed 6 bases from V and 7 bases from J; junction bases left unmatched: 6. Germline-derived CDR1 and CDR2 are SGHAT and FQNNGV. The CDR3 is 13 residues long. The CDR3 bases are TGTGCCAGCAGTATCGACAGGGGGCGTGAGCAGTACTTC. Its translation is CASSIDRGREQYF.

The CDR3 bases are TGTGCCAGTAGTCCCACGGGAACCGTATTGCGTTCACCCCTCCACTTT. Its protein product is CASSPTGTVLRSPLHF. The V gene is TRBV19, the J gene TRBJ1-6; D remains ambiguous. Germline values: CDR1 LNHDA, CDR2 SQIVND (reference sequence). The V end lost 5 bases, the J end lost 9 bases, and 20 bases lay between the germline ends. CDR3 length: 16 residues. Complete variable domain (other parts from reference TRBV19 and TRBJ1-6): DGGITQSPKYLFRKEGQNVTLSCEQNLNHDAMYWYRQDPGQGLRLIYYSQIVNDFQKGDIAEGYSVSREKKESFPLTVTSAQKNPTAFYLCASSPTGTVLRSPLHFGNGTRLTVT.